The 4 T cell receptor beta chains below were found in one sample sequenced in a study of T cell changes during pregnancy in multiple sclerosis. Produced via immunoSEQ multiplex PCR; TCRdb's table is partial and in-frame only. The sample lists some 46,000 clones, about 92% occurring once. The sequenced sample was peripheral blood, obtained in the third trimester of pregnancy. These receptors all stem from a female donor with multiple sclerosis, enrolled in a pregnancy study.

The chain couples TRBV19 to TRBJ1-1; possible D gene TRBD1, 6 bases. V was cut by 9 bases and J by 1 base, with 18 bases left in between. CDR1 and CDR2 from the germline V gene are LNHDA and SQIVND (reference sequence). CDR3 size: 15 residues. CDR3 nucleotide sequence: TGTGCCAGCTCCTTGGAGACAGGAGGGAACACTGAAGCTTTCTTT. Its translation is CASSLETGGNTEAFF.

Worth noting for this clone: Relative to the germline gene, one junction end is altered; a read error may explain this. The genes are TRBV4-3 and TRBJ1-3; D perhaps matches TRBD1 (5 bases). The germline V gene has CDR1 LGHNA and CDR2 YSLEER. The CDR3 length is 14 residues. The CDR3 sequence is CASRQQVEGNTIYF. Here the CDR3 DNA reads TGCGCCAGCCGCCAACAGGTAGAAGGAAACACCATATATTTT.

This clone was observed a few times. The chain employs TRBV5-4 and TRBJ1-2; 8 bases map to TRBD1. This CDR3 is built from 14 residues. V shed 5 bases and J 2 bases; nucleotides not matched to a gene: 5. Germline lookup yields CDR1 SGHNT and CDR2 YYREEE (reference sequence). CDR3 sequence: CASSSGQENYGYTF. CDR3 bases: TGTGCCAGCAGTTCGGGACAGGAGAACTATGGCTACACCTTC.

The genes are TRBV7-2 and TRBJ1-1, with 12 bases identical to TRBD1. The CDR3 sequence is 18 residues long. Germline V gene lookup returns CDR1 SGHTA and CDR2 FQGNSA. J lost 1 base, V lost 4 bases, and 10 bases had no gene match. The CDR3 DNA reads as TGTGCCAGCAGCTCCCGGGACAGGGGGCGCCTCAGGAACACTGAAGCTTTCTTT. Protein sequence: CASSSRDRGRLRNTEAFF.